This T cell receptor beta chain was retrieved from a study of T cell responses to AZD1222 COVID-19 vaccine. General observations from the study: Most donors were white British and more were female, and clonal diversity was possibly underestimated. Spike-wide vaccine-associated CD4 TCRs dominated at 160-218 and 743-854.

The table came from immunoSEQ multiplex PCR; TCRdb's copy has only in-frame clones and leaves some out. Of approximately 60,000 clones in the sample, around 75% were seen once. The J segment lost 4 bases and the V segment lost 2 bases, leaving 8 bases of the junction unmatched. The length of the CDR3 is 16 residues. Per germline, CDR1 MGHDK and CDR2 SYGVNS. Comments on this clone: Antigen: not known.

This sample comprised peripheral blood, obtained on day 0 of AZD1222 vaccination. The TCR comes from an adult in good health. The rearrangement links TRBV25-1 to TRBJ1-2; 9 bases are a match to TRBD1. CDR3 nucleotides: TGTGCCAGCAGTGAAAGAGACAGGGGACAGGGCTATGGCTACACCTTC. Its protein product is CASSERDRGQGYGYTF.